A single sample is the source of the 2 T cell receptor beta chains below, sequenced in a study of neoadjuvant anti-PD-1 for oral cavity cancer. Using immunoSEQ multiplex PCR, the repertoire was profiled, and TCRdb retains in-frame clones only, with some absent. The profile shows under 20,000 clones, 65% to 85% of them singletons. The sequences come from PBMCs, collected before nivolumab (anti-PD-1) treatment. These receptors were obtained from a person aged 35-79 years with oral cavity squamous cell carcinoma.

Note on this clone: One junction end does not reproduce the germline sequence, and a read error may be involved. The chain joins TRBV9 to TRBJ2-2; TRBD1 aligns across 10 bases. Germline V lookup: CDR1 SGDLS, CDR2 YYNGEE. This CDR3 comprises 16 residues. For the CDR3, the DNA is TGTGCCAGCAGTGACCTGGACAGGGGGAACCCCGGGGAGCTGTTTTTT. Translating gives CASSDLDRGNPGELFF.

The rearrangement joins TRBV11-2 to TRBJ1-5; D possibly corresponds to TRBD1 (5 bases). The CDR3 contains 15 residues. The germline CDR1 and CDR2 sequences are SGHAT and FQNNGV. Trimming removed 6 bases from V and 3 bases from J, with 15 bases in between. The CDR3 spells CASSRTTAINQPQHF. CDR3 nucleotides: TGTGCCAGCAGTCGTACGACAGCGATCAATCAGCCCCAGCATTTT.